This entry is about one T cell receptor (beta chain). This clonotype came up many times. Which antigen it targets is not known. Base qualities are missing; no much larger clone stands one base away. The donors were around 39 Caucasian individuals from Russia, aged roughly 6 to 90 years, who were systemically healthy. Around 10 milliliters of peripheral blood were drawn from each donor into EDTA-treated Vacutainer tubes. Ficoll-Paque density-gradient centrifugation was used to isolate PBMCs, with at least 7 million obtained per sample. Trizol reagent was used to extract total RNA from the PBMCs, yielding at least 5 micrograms per sample. The percentages of naive CD45RAhigh/CD27high T cells were determined by flow cytometry on a PBMC aliquot from every donor. The protocol used for the library was 5' RACE. The sample was run on an Illumina HiSeq 2500. A second roughly 7 to 12 cycle PCR used a sample-barcoded 5' primer and a J-beta primer mix. Each TCR beta cDNA molecule received a unique molecular identifier from a template-switch 5' adaptor carrying 12 random nucleotides. Each sample yielded at least 2.5 million CDR3-containing paired-end reads. First-strand cDNA was synthesized from all RNA with the Mint cDNA synthesis kit, primed by a TRBC-specific oligonucleotide. Following uracil-DNA glycosylase treatment, a first 18-cycle PCR with universal primers M1SS and BC2_uni_R was performed on all cDNA. As for the original processing: Normalization of each sample was performed by random selection of 1 million high-quality reads, each carrying a distinct molecular identifier. Instead of being binned into consensus sequences, reads with shared molecular identifiers were discarded. MiTCR, with a Q25 quality threshold and the strictest error-elimination algorithm, was used for CDR3 identification, clonotype clustering and error correction. A nonparametric unseen species model with Euler transformation was used to estimate lower-bound total TCR beta diversity. TCRdb passed the public sequencing reads through fastp at Q25 and MiXCR, retaining productive beta sequences. Every distinct CDR3 protein forms one entry, paired with its most common genes and DNA. None of the V and J calls come from the authors' own analysis; TCRdb made them. This sample has 590,000 or so distinct CDR3 sequences in its table, and approximately 30% of those were observed once. About a sixth of the sample lies in the top ten.

The CDR3 runs 13 residues from the cysteine to the phenylalanine. The only DNA kept is the CDR3, 39 bases in frame from the first base. At the junction V is shortened by 1 base and J by 5 bases, with 11 bases in between. CDR1 and CDR2, looked up from the germline V gene (reference sequence), are DFQATT and SNEGSKA. This specimen belongs to a study of blood T cells in healthy people across ages (dated by TCRdb to about 2015). General notes on the study: In model experiments, template switching captured about one uniquely barcoded TCR beta cDNA molecule for every two T cells. The study analyzed two additional independent replicas of 1 million unique cDNA reads from the same blood draw for two donors, one aged 18 to 29 and one aged 80 or older. The study measured age-related changes in TCR beta repertoire diversity using deep sequencing normalized with unique cDNA molecular identifiers. To avoid experimental bias, donors of different ages were distributed randomly across sequencing lanes. Donors were grouped into four age groups: young (average 16 years), middle-aged (around 39), aged (around 66) and long-lived (approximately 82).

Overall study results and their limits: Because donor CMV infection status was unknown, age-related changes in expanded clonotypes were potentially confounded. Since profiling was done on bulk unsorted PBMCs, naive and antigen-experienced compartments could not be conclusively compared. Estimates of total diversity from one million sequenced T cells were regarded as lower bounds and underestimates. Compared with the aged group, more naive CD4+ T cells, fewer expanded clones and increased TCR diversity were shown by the long-lived group, suggesting age selection. As age increased, observed TCR beta diversity per million T cells dropped in a roughly linear way, and a significant reduction was already evident by age 40. Observed TCR beta diversity correlated strongly with the percentage of naive T cells measured by flow cytometry.

The sequence is built from TRBV20-1 and TRBJ2-5; possibly the D gene is TRBD2, per 7 matching bases. The TCR was taken from a woman of 80 years or more in good health. Sequenced input: blood. The CDR3 loop reads CSARGGGGETQYF. DNA sequence: TGCAGTGCTAGAGGCGGGGGCGGGGAGACCCAGTACTTC.